Below, 23 T cell receptor beta chains from the same sample are listed, as sequenced in a study of neurological immune-mediated disorders. TCRdb ran MiXCR on the 5' RACE reads and lists one entry per CDR3 protein. This table holds fewer than 60,000 distinct CDR3 sequences, about a tenth found once. The sequenced sample consisted of PBMCs. The receptors were gathered from a man aged 65 to 85 with HTLV-1-associated myelopathy (HAM/TSP).

The chain combines TRBV28 with TRBJ2-5, with 8 nucleotides matching TRBD2. The CDR3 is 15 amino acids. With V trimmed by 5 bases and J by 5 bases, 10 bases remained unmatched. The germline CDR1 and CDR2 sequences are MDHEN and SYDVKM. The CDR3 is CASSLSGGIGETQYF. The CDR3, as DNA: TGTGCCAGCAGTCTCTCGGGGGGGATAGGGGAGACCCAGTACTTC.

This clonotype was picked up many times. The chain carries TRBV20-1 and TRBJ2-5, with 10 bases that match TRBD2. CDR3 length equals 15 residues. Germline CDR1 is DFQATT and CDR2 is SNEGSKA (reference sequence). The ends lost 3 bases at V and 5 bases at J; junction bases unmatched: 9. CDR3 in DNA: TGCAGTGCTAGCCATAGCGGGAGGATCACGGAGACCCAGTACTTC. This codes for CSASHSGRITETQYF.

At least ten counts were recorded for this clonotype. The gene calls are TRBV5-1 and TRBJ2-5; TRBD1 might be the D (6 bases). The ends were cut back, 0 bases at V and 3 bases at J, with 6 bases in the middle. Looked up from germline, CDR1 is SGHRS and CDR2 is YFSETQ. The CDR3 is 13 residues long. CDR3 bases: TGCGCCAGCAGCTTGGGGACAGAAGAGACCCAGTACTTC. Translated: CASSLGTEETQYF.

Ten or more counts support this clonotype. The chain carries TRBV20-1 and TRBJ2-7; 9 positions match TRBD2. CDR3 size: 16 residues. After removal of 0 bases from V and 1 base from J, the junction contained 7 bases not matched to a gene. The germline CDR1 and CDR2 sequences are DFQATT and SNEGSKA (reference sequence). The CDR3 loop is CSARDVSTSGSYEQYF. In DNA form, the CDR3 reads TGCAGTGCTAGAGATGTGTCGACTAGCGGTTCCTACGAGCAGTACTTC.

This clonotype came up many times. The CDR3 coding sequence is TGTGCCAGCAGCCGAGCGGGAGAGGAAACCGGGGAGCTGTTTTTT. The encoded protein is CASSRAGEETGELFF. This chain joins TRBV11-3 and TRBJ2-2, with 8 bases matching TRBD2. The CDR3 has 15 amino acids. J was trimmed by 5 bases and V by 5 bases; bases with no gene match: 7. Germline loops: CDR1 SGHNT, CDR2 YENEEA.

This clonotype was picked up many times. The V and J genes are TRBV5-1 and TRBJ1-1; 7 bases fit TRBD1. From germline, CDR1 is SGHRS and CDR2 YFSETQ. Germline trimming cut 1 base from V and 5 bases from J; bases unmatched to any gene: 5. The CDR3 is made up of 14 amino acids. The CDR3 DNA is TGCGCCAGCAGCTTGACAGGGGTGGAAACTGAAGCTTTCTTT. It codes for CASSLTGVETEAFF. The full variable domain, completed using reference TRBV5-1 and TRBJ1-1, is KAGVTQTPRYLIKTRGQQVTLSCSPISGHRSVSWYQQTPGQGLQFLFEYFSETQRNKGNFPGRFSGRQFSNSRSEMNVSTLELGDSALYLCASSLTGVETEAFFGQGTRLTVV.

This clonotype appeared many times. The CDR3 spells CASSNARSYGQQFF. The CDR3 DNA sequence: TGTGCCAGTAGCAACGCCCGGTCTTACGGGCAGCAGTTCTTC. J is TRBJ2-1 and V is TRBV19; D not certain. This CDR3 contains 14 residues. Germline V gene sequence: CDR1 LNHDA, CDR2 SQIVND (reference sequence). Trimming cost V 6 bases and J 11 bases, with 20 bases left between them.

This clonotype was found many times. V and J are TRBV13 and TRBJ1-6, with 8 positions matching TRBD1. Unmatched junction bases numbered 8, after V lost 6 bases and J lost 10 bases. The germline V gene encodes CDR1 PRHDT and CDR2 FYEKMQ (reference sequence). CDR3 length: 14 amino acids. The CDR3 DNA reads as TGTGCCAGCAGAACCGGGACAGGAGCGTCACCCCTCCACTTT. Its protein is CASRTGTGASPLHF.

This clonotype was recorded many times. The V call is TRBV9, the J call TRBJ2-2; 8 bases align to TRBD1. Trimming took 4 bases from V and 7 from J; bases not matched to a gene: 6. The CDR3 has 14 amino acids. Looked up from germline, CDR1 is SGDLS and CDR2 is YYNGEE. The CDR3 nucleotides are TGTGCCAGCAGCCGTGACAGGGGAGTCGGGGAGCTGTTTTTT. It codes for CASSRDRGVGELFF. The variable domain in full, with the rest retrieved from reference TRBV9 and TRBJ2-2, is DSGVTQTPKHLITATGQRVTLRCSPRSGDLSVYWYQQSLDQGLQFLIQYYNGEERAKGNILERFSAQQFPDLHSELNLSSLELGDSALYFCASSRDRGVGELFFGEGSRLTVL.

CDR3 in amino acids: CSARAPGGAINEKLFF. DNA of the CDR3: TGCAGTGCTAGAGCCCCGGGTGGAGCCATAAATGAAAAACTGTTTTTT. The gene calls are TRBV20-1 and TRBJ1-4, with D uncertain. V was clipped by 1 base and J by 5 bases, with 17 bases between them. The CDR3 is 16 amino acids. Germline CDR1 reads DFQATT; CDR2 reads SNEGSKA (reference sequence).

This clonotype was seen at least ten times. J is TRBJ2-2 and V is TRBV7-2; tentatively, D is TRBD1 (6 bases). The CDR3 length is 14 residues. The V gene lost 2 bases and the J gene lost 6 bases, with 10 bases spanning the gap. Germline V gene data show CDR1 as SGHTA and CDR2 as FQGNSA. This CDR3 reads CASSLSPGAGELFF. CDR3 in DNA: TGTGCCAGCAGCTTAAGTCCAGGGGCCGGGGAGCTGTTTTTT.

This clonotype was seen many times. This chain uses TRBV6-6 with TRBJ1-1; D not resolved. From germline, CDR1 is MNHNY and CDR2 SVGAGI (reference sequence). Between the trimmed V and J ends, which lost 0 bases and 3 bases, there was a span of 8 bases. The CDR3 is made up of 14 amino acids. In nucleotides, the CDR3 is TGTGCCAGCAGTTACTCGACCGGGTACACTGAAGCTTTCTTT. It translates to CASSYSTGYTEAFF.

There are many counts of this clonotype. This chain uses TRBV15 with TRBJ2-5; D might be TRBD1 or TRBD2, each matching 6 bases. Trimming left V 5 bases short and J 1 base short, with 17 bases between. This CDR3 is 16 amino acids long. The germline CDR1 and CDR2 sequences are LNHNV and YYDKDF (reference sequence). Written as DNA, the CDR3 is TGTGCCACCAGCCCGAGAGGGGGGCAGACCCAAGAGACCCAGTACTTC. Encoded protein: CATSPRGGQTQETQYF.

This clonotype was seen more than once but under ten times. The chain carries TRBV24-1 and TRBJ2-5; D may be TRBD2 (5 bases). Trimming removed 3 bases from V and 4 bases from J, with 11 bases in between. The CDR3 totals 14 residues. Germline V lookup: CDR1 KGHDR, CDR2 SFDVKD. Here the CDR3 reads CATSDRGLIETQYF. DNA for the CDR3: TGTGCCACCAGTGATCGCGGACTGATAGAGACCCAGTACTTC.

Concerning this clonotype itself: Given a much more abundant clone one base away, this may be a read error. The V gene is TRBV19, the J gene TRBJ2-1, with 8 bases aligning to TRBD2. CDR3 length equals 16 residues. In germline, CDR1 is LNHDA, CDR2 SQIVND (reference sequence). The CDR3 DNA reads TGTTCCAGCCGACCGAGCGGGAGATCCTCCTACAATGAGCAGTTCTTC. This sequence encodes CSSRPSGRSSYNEQFF. The full variable domain, rest sourced from reference TRBV19 and TRBJ2-1, is DGGITQSPKYLFRKEGQNVTLSCEQNLNHDAMYWYRQDPGQGLRLIYYSQIVNDFQKGDIAEGYSVSREKKESFPLTVTSAQKNPTAFYLCSSRPSGRSSYNEQFFGPGTRLTVL.

This clonotype was counted ten times or more. The chain employs TRBV7-2 and TRBJ2-5; 7 bases align to TRBD2. From germline, CDR1 is SGHTA and CDR2 FQGNSA. The CDR3 sequence is 15 residues long. The trim removed 5 bases at V and 4 bases at J, leaving 10 bases unmatched. The CDR3 reads CASSLQSSGGETQYF. The CDR3 DNA reads TGTGCCAGCAGCCTCCAGTCTAGCGGAGGAGAGACCCAGTACTTC.

Many counts were recorded for this clonotype. The chain joins TRBV20-1 to TRBJ2-3; D possibly matches TRBD1 or TRBD2 (5 bases each). The CDR3 extends over 16 amino acids. Trimming left V 3 bases short and J 3 bases short, with 19 bases between. Germline V CDR1 and CDR2: DFQATT, SNEGSKA (reference sequence). The CDR3 region is CSASGLGVMGTDTQYF. For the CDR3, the DNA is TGCAGTGCTAGCGGTCTGGGGGTGATGGGTACAGATACGCAGTATTTT.

This clonotype was seen ten or more times. The V call is TRBV12-3 or TRBV12-4, the J call TRBJ2-2; weak D call: TRBD1 (5 bases). The CDR3 runs 13 residues. Trimming stripped 6 bases from V and 1 base from J, with 6 bases between. The CDR3 reads CASSDRNTGELFF. The DNA for the CDR3 is TGTGCCAGCAGCGACAGGAACACCGGGGAGCTGTTTTTT.

This clonotype was seen at least ten times. The chain has TRBV6-2 or TRBV6-3 and TRBJ2-7, with TRBD1 matching 9 bases. Germline V gene sequence: CDR1 MNHEY, CDR2 SVGEGT. Trimming at V came to 0 bases and at J to 3 bases, leaving 6 bases not matched to a gene. This CDR3 region has 16 residues. CDR3 sequence: CASSYSMSGQGYEQYF. DNA of the CDR3: TGTGCCAGCAGTTACTCGATGTCGGGACAGGGCTACGAGCAGTACTTC.

This clonotype appeared many times. The rearrangement links TRBV5-1 to TRBJ2-1, with D unresolved. The germline V and J ends were trimmed by 0 bases and 2 bases, with 6 bases remaining between them. This CDR3 is 14 amino acids long. The germline V gene has CDR1 SGHRS and CDR2 YFSETQ. The CDR3 DNA sequence: TGCGCCAGCAGCTTGGGAGAGACCTACAATGAGCAGTTCTTC. It translates to CASSLGETYNEQFF.

This clonotype was seen many times. Possible read error: a much larger clone is one base away. V gene TRBV10-3 combines with J gene TRBJ2-1; tentative D call: TRBD2 (5 bases). The V gene's germline CDR1 is ENHRY and CDR2 SYGVKD. The CDR3 covers 12 residues. Trimming stripped 9 bases from V and 5 bases from J, with 11 bases between. The CDR3 spells CAIGLSDNEQFF. The CDR3 DNA reads TGTGCCATTGGACTTTCGGACAATGAGCAGTTCTTC.

This clonotype has a count of ten or more. The chain links TRBV29-1 to TRBJ2-1; possibly TRBD2 for D (5 bases). V was pared by 1 base and J by 7 bases, with 8 bases between. From germline, CDR1 is SQVTM and CDR2 ANQGSEA. The CDR3 contains 12 residues. The CDR3 protein is CSVEVTKNEQFF. The CDR3 region has the DNA TGCAGCGTTGAAGTGACTAAGAATGAGCAGTTCTTC.

This clonotype was detected many times. This sequence joins TRBV28 and TRBJ1-1; D ambiguous. The CDR3 length is 11 residues. Trimming took off 10 bases at V and 3 bases at J, with 9 bases between the two ends. Germline CDR1 is MDHEN and CDR2 is SYDVKM. For the CDR3, the DNA is TGTGCCATACAGAAATACACTGAAGCTTTCTTT. Protein sequence: CAIQKYTEAFF.